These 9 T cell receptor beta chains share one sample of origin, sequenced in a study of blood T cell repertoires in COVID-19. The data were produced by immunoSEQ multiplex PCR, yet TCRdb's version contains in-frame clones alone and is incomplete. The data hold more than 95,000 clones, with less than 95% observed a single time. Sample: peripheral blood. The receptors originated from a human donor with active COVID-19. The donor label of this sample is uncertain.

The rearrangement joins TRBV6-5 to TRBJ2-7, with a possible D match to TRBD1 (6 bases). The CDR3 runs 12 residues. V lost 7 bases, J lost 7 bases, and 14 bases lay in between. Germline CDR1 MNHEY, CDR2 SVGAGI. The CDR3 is CASKQGSGEQYF. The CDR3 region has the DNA TGTGCCAGCAAGCAGGGGTCGGGGGAGCAGTACTTC.

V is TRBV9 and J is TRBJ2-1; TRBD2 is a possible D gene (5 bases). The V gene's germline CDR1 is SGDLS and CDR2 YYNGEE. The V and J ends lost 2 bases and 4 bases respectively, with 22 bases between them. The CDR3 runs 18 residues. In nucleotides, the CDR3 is TGTGCCAGCAGCGTGCCCCCTGACTCGAGCGGACGGTACAATGAGCAGTTCTTC. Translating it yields CASSVPPDSSGRYNEQFF.

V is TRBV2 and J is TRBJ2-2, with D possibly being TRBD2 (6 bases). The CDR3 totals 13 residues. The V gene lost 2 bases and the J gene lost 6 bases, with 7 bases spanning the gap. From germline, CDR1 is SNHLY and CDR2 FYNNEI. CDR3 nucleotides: TGTGCCAGCAGTGAAACGGGGGCCGGGGAGCTGTTTTTT. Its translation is CASSETGAGELFF.

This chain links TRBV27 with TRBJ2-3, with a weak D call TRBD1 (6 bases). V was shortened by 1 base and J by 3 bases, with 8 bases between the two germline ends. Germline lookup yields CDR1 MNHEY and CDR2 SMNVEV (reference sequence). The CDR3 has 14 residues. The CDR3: CASSLYQGTDTQYF. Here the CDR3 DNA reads TGTGCCAGCAGTTTATATCAGGGGACAGATACGCAGTATTTT.

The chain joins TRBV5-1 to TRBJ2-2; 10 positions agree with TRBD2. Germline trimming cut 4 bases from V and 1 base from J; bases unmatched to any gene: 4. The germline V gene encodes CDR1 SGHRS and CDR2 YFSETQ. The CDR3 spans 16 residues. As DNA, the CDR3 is TGCGCCAGCAGCATAACTAGCGGGGTGAACACCGGGGAGCTGTTTTTT. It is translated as CASSITSGVNTGELFF.

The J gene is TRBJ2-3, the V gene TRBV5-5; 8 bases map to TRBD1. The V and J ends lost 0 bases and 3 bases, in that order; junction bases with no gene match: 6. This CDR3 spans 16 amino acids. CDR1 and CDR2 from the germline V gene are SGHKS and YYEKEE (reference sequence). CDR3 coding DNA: TGTGCCAGCAGCTTGGTGGCGACAGGGGTTACAGATACGCAGTATTTT. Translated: CASSLVATGVTDTQYF.

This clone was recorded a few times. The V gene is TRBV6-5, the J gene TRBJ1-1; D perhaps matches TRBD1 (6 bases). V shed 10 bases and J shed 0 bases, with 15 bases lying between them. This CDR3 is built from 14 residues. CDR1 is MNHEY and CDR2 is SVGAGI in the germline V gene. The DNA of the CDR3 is TGTGCCACCTCACAGGGTCCAATGAACACTGAAGCTTTCTTT. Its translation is CATSQGPMNTEAFF.

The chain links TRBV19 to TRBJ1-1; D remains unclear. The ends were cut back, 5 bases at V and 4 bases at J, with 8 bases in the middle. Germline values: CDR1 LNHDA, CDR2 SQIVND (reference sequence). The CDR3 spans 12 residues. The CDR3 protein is CASSAGSTEAFF. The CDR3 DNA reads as TGTGCCAGTAGTGCCGGGTCCACTGAAGCTTTCTTT. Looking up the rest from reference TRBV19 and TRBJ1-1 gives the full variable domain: DGGITQSPKYLFRKEGQNVTLSCEQNLNHDAMYWYRQDPGQGLRLIYYSQIVNDFQKGDIAEGYSVSREKKESFPLTVTSAQKNPTAFYLCASSAGSTEAFFGQGTRLTVV.

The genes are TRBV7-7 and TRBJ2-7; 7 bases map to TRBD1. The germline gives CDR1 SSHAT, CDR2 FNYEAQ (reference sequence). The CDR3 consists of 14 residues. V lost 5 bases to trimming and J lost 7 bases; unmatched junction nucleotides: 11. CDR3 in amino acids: CASSPTGAPGEQYF. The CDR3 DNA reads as TGTGCCAGCAGCCCAACAGGGGCCCCCGGGGAGCAGTACTTC.